This entry lists 10 T cell receptor beta chains sequenced from one sample in a study of T cells in Graves' hyperthyroidism and ophthalmopathy. The source material, RNA transcripts, was used to amplify TCR beta CDR3 regions. Using the HTBI primer set, a first-round RT-PCR was run on the TCR CDR3. MiXCR, run by TCRdb on the multiplex PCR reads, gives a single entry per CDR3 protein. The table shows a few hundred thousand distinct CDR3 sequences, with more than 15% occurring only once. The source material was blood. All receptors derive from a woman younger than 30 with Graves' hyperthyroidism that later progressed to Graves' ophthalmopathy.

This rearrangement joins TRBV4-3 to TRBJ2-1, with a tentative D call TRBD2 (6 bases). CDR1 is LGHNA and CDR2 is YSLEER in the germline V gene. V lost 4 bases to trimming and J lost 8 bases, with 18 bases between them. This CDR3 contains 15 residues. Here the CDR3 DNA reads TGCGCCAGCAGCCGTAGGGGACTCCAACCAGATGAGCAGTTCTTC. It codes for CASSRRGLQPDEQFF.

The chain has TRBV9 and TRBJ1-1; D call uncertain. CDR1 SGDLS and CDR2 YYNGEE come from the germline V gene. The CDR3 is 14 residues long. V was cut by 0 bases and J by 2 bases, with 8 bases left in between. CDR3 residues: CASSVGADNTEAFF. CDR3 sequence (DNA): TGTGCCAGCAGCGTAGGAGCAGATAACACTGAAGCTTTCTTT.

This clonotype was found many times. V is TRBV28 and J is TRBJ1-1; 11 bases map to TRBD1. Germline CDR1 reads MDHEN; CDR2 reads SYDVKM. J was trimmed by 4 bases and V by 5 bases; bases with no gene match: 6. The CDR3 has 15 amino acids. The CDR3 protein is CASSMDRGLGTEAFF. The CDR3 coding sequence is TGTGCCAGCAGTATGGACAGGGGGCTGGGCACTGAAGCTTTCTTT.

The chain couples TRBV12-3 or TRBV12-4 to TRBJ2-1, with TRBD2 as a possible D gene (5 bases). V shed 7 bases and J shed 5 bases, with 15 bases lying between them. CDR3 length equals 14 residues. The CDR3 reads CASNKGRVNNEQFF. The DNA for the CDR3 is TGTGCCAGCAATAAAGGGCGGGTGAACAATGAGCAGTTCTTC.

This clonotype showed up many times. CDR3 nucleotide sequence: TGCAGTGCTAGAGATGGGGAGACAGGGGAAAAACTGTTTTTT. It codes for CSARDGETGEKLFF. The chain recombines TRBV20-1 with TRBJ1-4, with 7 bases lining up with TRBD1. The CDR3 totals 14 residues. The V gene end was trimmed by 0 bases and the J gene end by 8 bases; junction bases not matched to a gene: 6. In germline, CDR1 is DFQATT, CDR2 SNEGSKA (reference sequence).

This clonotype was counted many times. The V call is TRBV12-3 or TRBV12-4, the J call TRBJ2-7; 8 nucleotides agree with TRBD1. The CDR3 contains 20 residues. The junction had 22 bases not matched to a gene; V was cut back by 2 bases and J by 4 bases. The CDR3 reads CASSLWFGIRDRTRGYEQYF. CDR3 DNA: TGTGCCAGCAGTTTATGGTTTGGGATCCGGGACAGGACCCGGGGGTACGAGCAGTACTTC.

The sample holds many counts of this clonotype. The chain recombines TRBV9 with TRBJ2-2; either TRBD1 or TRBD2 may supply D (5 bases each). This CDR3 contains 13 residues. The germline CDR1 and CDR2 sequences are SGDLS and YYNGEE. Deletions cut 4 bases from V and 10 bases from J, with 14 bases between. CDR3 loop: CASSFGGSEELFF. CDR3 sequence (DNA): TGTGCCAGCAGCTTTGGGGGAAGTGAGGAGCTGTTTTTT.

The table lists this clonotype with many counts. The rearrangement links TRBV20-1 to TRBJ2-3; 10 nucleotides match TRBD2. Trimming removed 7 bases from V and 6 bases from J; junction bases left unmatched: 10. Germline lookup yields CDR1 DFQATT and CDR2 SNEGSKA (reference sequence). The CDR3 has 14 amino acids. This CDR3 is CSVGGLAVPDTQYF. CDR3 in DNA: TGCAGTGTAGGAGGACTAGCGGTTCCGGATACGCAGTATTTT.

This clonotype has a handful of counts. The gene calls are TRBV29-1 and TRBJ2-5; TRBD1 matches 7 bases. This CDR3 region has 15 residues. CDR1 and CDR2 (germline): SQVTM, ANQGSEA. V dropped 1 base and J dropped 2; count of bases not matched to a gene: 7. The CDR3 DNA reads as TGCAGCGTTGAAGTTGGGACAGAGGAACAAGAGACCCAGTACTTC. Protein: CSVEVGTEEQETQYF. The variable domain in full, completed from reference TRBV29-1 and TRBJ2-5, reads SAVISQKPSRDICQRGTSLTIQCQVDSQVTMMFWYRQQPGQSLTLIATANQGSEATYESGFVIDKFPISRPNLTFSTLTVSNMSPEDSSIYLCSVEVGTEEQETQYFGPGTRLLVL.

This clonotype has more than one count but fewer than ten. The chain is built from TRBV5-5 and TRBJ1-6; TRBD1 is a possible D gene (5 bases). V was clipped by 3 bases and J by 8 bases, with 15 bases between them. Germline-derived CDR1 and CDR2 are SGHKS and YYEKEE (reference sequence). The CDR3 spans 15 residues. The CDR3 region has the DNA TGTGCCAGCAGCTCCAGAAACGGGGGGGATTCACCCCTCCACTTT. Encoded protein: CASSSRNGGDSPLHF. The full variable domain, with the rest looked up from reference TRBV5-5 and TRBJ1-6, is DAGVTQSPTHLIKTRGQQVTLRCSPISGHKSVSWYQQVLGQGPQFIFQYYEKEERGRGNFPDRFSARQFPNYSSELNVNALLLGDSALYLCASSSRNGGDSPLHFGNGTRLTVT.